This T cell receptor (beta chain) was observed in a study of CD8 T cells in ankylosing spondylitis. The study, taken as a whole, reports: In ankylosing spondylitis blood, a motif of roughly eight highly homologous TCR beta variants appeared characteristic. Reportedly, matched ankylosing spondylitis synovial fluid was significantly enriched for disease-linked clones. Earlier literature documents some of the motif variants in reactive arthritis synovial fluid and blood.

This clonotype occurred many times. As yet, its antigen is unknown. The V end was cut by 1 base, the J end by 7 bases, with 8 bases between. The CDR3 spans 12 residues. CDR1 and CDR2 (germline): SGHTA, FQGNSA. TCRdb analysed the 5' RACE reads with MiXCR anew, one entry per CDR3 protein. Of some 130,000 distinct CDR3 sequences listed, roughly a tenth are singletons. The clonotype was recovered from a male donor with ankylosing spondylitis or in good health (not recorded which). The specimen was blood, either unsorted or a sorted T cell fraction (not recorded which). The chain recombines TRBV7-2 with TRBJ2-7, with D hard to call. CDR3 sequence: CASSLVGREQYF. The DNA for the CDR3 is TGTGCCAGCAGCTTAGTAGGCCGAGAGCAGTACTTC.